Listed below are T cell receptor beta chains from one sample, sequenced in a study of response to subunit inactivated influenza vaccine. TCRdb re-derived calls from the RT-PCR reads in MiXCR, one entry per CDR3 protein. The repertoire consists of 300,000 to 350,000 distinct CDR3 sequences, with around 22% occurring once and the leading ten covering under 13%. The specimen comprised PBMCs from blood, sampled about 20 months after vaccination. Every receptor here comes from a man aged 45 to 75 who received an inactivated influenza vaccine. Each CDR3 is given with its conserved first and last residue. Fields, in order: V gene, D gene, clone size, J gene, CDR3 DNA, CDR3 protein. The D gene is left open where the match is weak. A row's size may be missing; if present it is once, few, many or a size class.

v_call: TRBV6-4
d_call: -
clone_size: few
j_call: TRBJ2-2
cdr3_nt: TGTGCCAGCAGTGTAGACAGGATCACCGGGGAGCTGTTTTTT
cdr3_aa: CASSVDRITGELFF

v_call: TRBV19
d_call: -
clone_size: -
j_call: TRBJ2-7
cdr3_nt: TGTGCCAGTAGTATGGGGGTTTGGGGACCTGCGGGCTACGAGCAGTACTTC
cdr3_aa: CASSMGVWGPAGYEQYF

v_call: TRBV6-2/TRBV6-3
d_call: -
clone_size: few
j_call: TRBJ1-4
cdr3_nt: TGTGCCAGCAGTCGGGAACAGCCAAATGAAAAACTGTTTTTT
cdr3_aa: CASSREQPNEKLFF

v_call: TRBV5-4
d_call: -
clone_size: -
j_call: TRBJ2-2
cdr3_nt: TGTGCCAGCAGCTTGGGGCCCAGCGGATCGAACACCGGGGAGCTGTTTTTT
cdr3_aa: CASSLGPSGSNTGELFF

v_call: TRBV4-3
d_call: -
clone_size: many
j_call: TRBJ1-5
cdr3_nt: TGCGCCAGCAGCCAAGATTGGACATTCGGGAATCAGCCCCAGCATTTT
cdr3_aa: CASSQDWTFGNQPQHF

v_call: TRBV10-2
d_call: -
clone_size: many
j_call: TRBJ1-1
cdr3_nt: TGCGCCAGCAGTGACAGCTTGAACACTGAAGCTTTCTTT
cdr3_aa: CASSDSLNTEAFF

v_call: TRBV20-1
d_call: TRBD1
clone_size: few
j_call: TRBJ1-1
cdr3_nt: TGCAGTGCTAGAGGAGACAGGGGGGGCACTGAAGCTTTCTTT
cdr3_aa: CSARGDRGGTEAFF

v_call: TRBV7-2
d_call: -
clone_size: few
j_call: TRBJ2-1
cdr3_nt: TGTGCCAGCAGCTTAGGTTCGGGTCTCTCCTACAATGAGCAGTTCTTC
cdr3_aa: CASSLGSGLSYNEQFF

v_call: TRBV3-1
d_call: -
clone_size: -
j_call: TRBJ2-7
cdr3_nt: TGTGCCAGCAGCCAAGAGAACGAGCAGTACTTC
cdr3_aa: CASSQENEQYF

v_call: TRBV29-1
d_call: -
clone_size: many
j_call: TRBJ1-5
cdr3_nt: TGCAGCGTTGCAGGGGCCAATCAGCCCCAGCATTTT
cdr3_aa: CSVAGANQPQHF

v_call: TRBV28
d_call: -
clone_size: -
j_call: TRBJ1-1
cdr3_nt: TGTGCCAGCAGCTTCATTGGGTCGCAGGAGAACACTGAAGCTTTCTTT
cdr3_aa: CASSFIGSQENTEAFF

v_call: TRBV29-1
d_call: TRBD1
clone_size: few
j_call: TRBJ2-3
cdr3_nt: TGCAGCGTTGCAGGACAGGGAAGCACAGATACGCAGTATTTT
cdr3_aa: CSVAGQGSTDTQYF

v_call: TRBV9
d_call: -
clone_size: many
j_call: TRBJ1-2
cdr3_nt: TGTGCCAGCAGCGCCGGGACACACTATGGCTACACCTTC
cdr3_aa: CASSAGTHYGYTF

v_call: TRBV28
d_call: TRBD2
clone_size: once
j_call: TRBJ2-7
cdr3_nt: TGTGCCAGCAGTCCTGAAGCGGGGCTCTCCTACGAGCAGTACTTC
cdr3_aa: CASSPEAGLSYEQYF

v_call: TRBV20-1
d_call: -
clone_size: -
j_call: TRBJ1-6
cdr3_nt: TGCAGTGCTAGAGATCTGAGAGCGAGCTCCTATAATTCACCCCTCCACTTT
cdr3_aa: CSARDLRASSYNSPLHF

v_call: TRBV12-3/TRBV12-4
d_call: TRBD1
clone_size: many
j_call: TRBJ2-1
cdr3_nt: TGTGCCAGCCGCCCCTCTGGTGGGACAGGGATCCCCCCTCTCTTCTTC
cdr3_aa: CASRPSGGTGIPPLFF

v_call: TRBV20-1
d_call: -
clone_size: few
j_call: TRBJ1-2
cdr3_nt: TGCAGTTTCGGGGGCACCCAATCTGGCTACACCTTC
cdr3_aa: CSFGGTQSGYTF

v_call: TRBV12-3/TRBV12-4
d_call: -
clone_size: many
j_call: TRBJ1-6
cdr3_nt: TGTGCCAGCAGTTTTCTATGGAGTAATTCACCCCTCCACTTT
cdr3_aa: CASSFLWSNSPLHF

v_call: TRBV15
d_call: -
clone_size: few
j_call: TRBJ1-5
cdr3_nt: TGTGCCACCAGCAGAGGGCTTGGGCAGGGCGAAAGGAGCAATCAGCCCCAGCATTTT
cdr3_aa: CATSRGLGQGERSNQPQHF

v_call: TRBV2
d_call: TRBD2
clone_size: -
j_call: TRBJ2-1
cdr3_nt: TGTGCCAGCAGTCGGAGGACTAGCACGGTTCAGAATGAGCAGTTCTTC
cdr3_aa: CASSRRTSTVQNEQFF

v_call: TRBV11-2
d_call: TRBD1
clone_size: -
j_call: TRBJ1-2
cdr3_nt: TGTGCCAGCAGCTCGCGGACAGGGTACTATGGCTACACCTTC
cdr3_aa: CASSSRTGYYGYTF

v_call: TRBV10-2
d_call: -
clone_size: many
j_call: TRBJ1-6
cdr3_nt: TGCGCCAGCAGTTCACAGGGAAAAAATTCACCCCTCCACTTT
cdr3_aa: CASSSQGKNSPLHF

v_call: TRBV12-3/TRBV12-4
d_call: -
clone_size: -
j_call: TRBJ1-6
cdr3_nt: TGTGCCAGCAGTCTTGTGGGGGGACCCCTCCACTTT
cdr3_aa: CASSLVGGPLHF

v_call: TRBV15
d_call: -
clone_size: few
j_call: TRBJ1-5
cdr3_nt: TGTGCCACCAGCAGGGAAGGGGACGTCCAGCCCCAGCATTTT
cdr3_aa: CATSREGDVQPQHF

v_call: TRBV27
d_call: -
clone_size: -
j_call: TRBJ2-3
cdr3_nt: TGTGCCAGCAGGGCGGGACTGCTTGGCACAGATACGCAGTATTTT
cdr3_aa: CASRAGLLGTDTQYF

v_call: TRBV7-2
d_call: -
clone_size: -
j_call: TRBJ1-1
cdr3_nt: TGTGCCAGCCGCAGTGAGGGGGTAAACACTGAAGCTTTCTTT
cdr3_aa: CASRSEGVNTEAFF

v_call: TRBV28
d_call: -
clone_size: -
j_call: TRBJ1-5
cdr3_nt: TGTGCCAGCAGTTTACACAGGTCGGGCTATCAGCCCCAGCATTTT
cdr3_aa: CASSLHRSGYQPQHF

v_call: TRBV7-2
d_call: -
clone_size: -
j_call: TRBJ1-2
cdr3_nt: TGTGCCAGCAGCTTCATGCCGGGACTGAATAACTATGGCTACACCTTC
cdr3_aa: CASSFMPGLNNYGYTF

v_call: TRBV29-1
d_call: TRBD1
clone_size: -
j_call: TRBJ1-1
cdr3_nt: TGCAGCGTGGACCGGACAGGGTCCCCGCGCGGGGAAGCTTTCTTT
cdr3_aa: CSVDRTGSPRGEAFF

v_call: TRBV28
d_call: -
clone_size: -
j_call: TRBJ2-7
cdr3_nt: TGTGCCAGCAGTTTAAAAGCGACAGGATCCTACGAGCAGTACTTC
cdr3_aa: CASSLKATGSYEQYF

v_call: TRBV28
d_call: -
clone_size: few
j_call: TRBJ1-1
cdr3_nt: TGTGCCAGCACGGGCCATAAAGGGTTGAACACTGAAGCTTTCTTT
cdr3_aa: CASTGHKGLNTEAFF

v_call: TRBV6-5
d_call: -
clone_size: -
j_call: TRBJ2-7
cdr3_nt: TGTGCCAGGCGGACCTACGAGCAGTACTTC
cdr3_aa: CARRTYEQYF

v_call: TRBV21-1
d_call: -
clone_size: -
j_call: TRBJ2-7
cdr3_nt: TGTGCCAGCAGCAAAAGACCCCAAGGGGATTCCTACGAGCAGTACTTC
cdr3_aa: CASSKRPQGDSYEQYF

v_call: TRBV12-3/TRBV12-4
d_call: -
clone_size: -
j_call: TRBJ2-7
cdr3_nt: TGTGCCAGCAGTTTAGAGAGGAAGATCTACGAGCAGTACTTC
cdr3_aa: CASSLERKIYEQYF

v_call: TRBV9
d_call: -
clone_size: many
j_call: TRBJ1-1
cdr3_nt: TGTGCCAGCAGCGCCGTTACAGGGAACACTGAAGCTTTCTTT
cdr3_aa: CASSAVTGNTEAFF

v_call: TRBV20-1
d_call: -
clone_size: few
j_call: TRBJ1-5
cdr3_nt: TGCAGTGCTCTGAAGGACGACCTGGGGGGGCCCCAGCATTTT
cdr3_aa: CSALKDDLGGPQHF

v_call: TRBV28
d_call: -
clone_size: few
j_call: TRBJ1-4
cdr3_nt: TGTGCCAGCAGTTTAGCAGGGTGGGGTGCTAATGAAAAACTGTTTTTT
cdr3_aa: CASSLAGWGANEKLFF

v_call: TRBV6-5
d_call: -
clone_size: many
j_call: TRBJ2-3
cdr3_nt: TGTGCCAGCAGTTACTCGATCGGGATATCCACAGATACGCAGTATTTT
cdr3_aa: CASSYSIGISTDTQYF

v_call: TRBV9
d_call: TRBD2
clone_size: few
j_call: TRBJ2-1
cdr3_nt: TGTGCCAGCAGCGAGGAGGGACGGTCGACTAGCGGGAAAAACAATGAGCAGTTCTTC
cdr3_aa: CASSEEGRSTSGKNNEQFF

v_call: TRBV3-1
d_call: -
clone_size: -
j_call: TRBJ2-7
cdr3_nt: TGTGCCAGCAGCCAACTGTCCCAGGCATCCTACGAGCAGTACTTC
cdr3_aa: CASSQLSQASYEQYF

v_call: TRBV18
d_call: -
clone_size: many
j_call: TRBJ1-1
cdr3_nt: TGTGCCAGCTCACCCCTCGAGGGGAGGGTCACTGAAGCTTTCTTT
cdr3_aa: CASSPLEGRVTEAFF

v_call: TRBV7-9
d_call: -
clone_size: -
j_call: TRBJ1-1
cdr3_nt: TGTGCCAGCAGCTTTGCCAGCCTGAACACTGAAGCTTTCTTT
cdr3_aa: CASSFASLNTEAFF

v_call: TRBV28
d_call: -
clone_size: -
j_call: TRBJ2-5
cdr3_nt: TGTGCCAGCAGTTTTTCGGACACCATACAAGAGACCCAGTACTTC
cdr3_aa: CASSFSDTIQETQYF

v_call: TRBV20-1
d_call: TRBD1
clone_size: few
j_call: TRBJ1-2
cdr3_nt: TGCAGTGCTGATTACAGGGGAAGGGCCTATGGCTACACCTTC
cdr3_aa: CSADYRGRAYGYTF

v_call: TRBV27
d_call: -
clone_size: many
j_call: TRBJ1-2
cdr3_nt: TGTGCCAGCAGTTCCGGCAGAAACTATGGCTACACCTTC
cdr3_aa: CASSSGRNYGYTF